These T cell receptor beta chains were read from a single sample in a study of blood T cell repertoires in COVID-19. The method was immunoSEQ multiplex PCR; TCRdb's version includes in-frame clones alone and lacks a portion of them. The profile shows 50,000 to 60,000 clones, approximately 91% of them singletons. Source material: peripheral blood. These receptors were collected from a man aged 55 to 69 with active COVID-19. The CDR3 runs from the conserved cysteine through the conserved F or W. The D gene is left open where the match is weak. Size is omitted from some rows. Given values are once, few, many or a class for expanded clones.

v_gene	j_gene	d_gene	abundance	CDR3nt	CDR3aa
TRBV5-1	TRBJ2-7	NA	NA	TGCGCCAGCAGCTCCTCCGGGGTATCCTACGAGCAGTACTTC	CASSSSGVSYEQYF
TRBV6-5	TRBJ1-2	TRBD1	once	TGTGCCAGCAGTCGGGACAGGGGGACCTATGGCTACACCTTC	CASSRDRGTYGYTF
TRBV14	TRBJ2-5	NA	NA	TGTGCCGGCAGCCTATACCCCCAGGCGATACAAGAGACCCAGTACTTC	CAGSLYPQAIQETQYF
TRBV11-3	TRBJ2-7	NA	NA	TGTGCCAGCAGCTTAGGATATTGTCCCACGGGTATATACGAGCAGTACTTC	CASSLGYCPTGIYEQYF
TRBV5-5	TRBJ2-6	NA	NA	TGTGCCAGCATTCGGGAGTCTGGGGCCAACGTCCTGACTTTC	CASIRESGANVLTF
TRBV21-1	TRBJ2-1	NA	NA	TGTGCCAGCAGCAAAGGGAATAGCGGGAGATCCTCCTACAATGAGCAGTTCTTC	CASSKGNSGRSSYNEQFF
TRBV5-6	TRBJ2-5	NA	few	TGTGCCAGCAGCTTGGTTCTAGTAGAGACCCAGTACTTC	CASSLVLVETQYF
TRBV14	TRBJ2-3	TRBD2	NA	TGTGCCAGCAGCTTAAGACTAGCCCGGACAGATACGCAGTATTTT	CASSLRLARTDTQYF
TRBV7-6	TRBJ1-1	NA	NA	TGTGCCAGCAGCCCCGTCGGGGTGAACACTGAAGCTTTCTTT	CASSPVGVNTEAFF
TRBV5-1	TRBJ2-7	TRBD2	NA	TGCGCCAGCAGCTCCTTGACTAGCGGGAGCCCTGAGCAGTACTTC	CASSSLTSGSPEQYF
TRBV5-1	TRBJ2-5	NA	NA	TGCGCCAGCAGCTTGGAGGGGGATTCTTCGGAGACCCAGTACTTC	CASSLEGDSSETQYF
TRBV4-1	TRBJ2-7	TRBD2	NA	TGCGCCAGCAGCGAAGGGAGCGGGGGAGCGGCCTACGAGCAGTACTTC	CASSEGSGGAAYEQYF
TRBV19	TRBJ1-1	NA	NA	TGTGCCAGTAGTATAGATTCCCCGGGATGGCGAGGGAACACTGAAGCTTTCTTT	CASSIDSPGWRGNTEAFF
TRBV6-1	TRBJ2-1	TRBD2	NA	TGTGCCAGCAGTGTTACGACTAGCGGGAGGGTCCATGAGCAGTTCTTC	CASSVTTSGRVHEQFF
TRBV24-1	TRBJ1-2	TRBD1	NA	TGTGCCACCAGTGAGTACAGGGGTTTGGTCTATGGCTACACCTTC	CATSEYRGLVYGYTF
TRBV19	TRBJ2-2	TRBD2	NA	TGTGCCAGTCTTGGGACTAGCGGGTCAGGTTCCACCGGGGAGCTGTTTTTT	CASLGTSGSGSTGELFF
TRBV4-1	TRBJ2-1	TRBD2	NA	TGCGCCAGCAGACACGGACTAGCGGGAGTATCGGCCTACAATGAGCAGTTCTTC	CASRHGLAGVSAYNEQFF
TRBV5-1	TRBJ2-7	TRBD1	NA	TGCGCCAGCAGCTTCCGGACAGGGGGCAGCGCAGCCTACGAGCAGTACTTC	CASSFRTGGSAAYEQYF
TRBV4-1	TRBJ2-3	TRBD2	once	TGCGCCAGCAGCCAAGCCCCACCTCTAGCGGGAGGGACCACAGATACGCAGTATTTT	CASSQAPPLAGGTTDTQYF
TRBV5-4	TRBJ2-6	NA	few	TGTGCCAGCAGCGGGGCATCTGGGGCCAACGTCCTGACTTTC	CASSGASGANVLTF
TRBV2	TRBJ1-2	TRBD1	NA	TGTGCCAGCAGGGGACAGCCTCGGGGGGGCTACACCTTC	CASRGQPRGGYTF
TRBV15	TRBJ1-1	NA	NA	TGTGCCACCAGCAGCTTCGGGGTTCAGAACACTGAAGCTTTCTTT	CATSSFGVQNTEAFF
TRBV6-5	TRBJ2-7	NA	few	TGTGCCACCCGGGACTCGGCGCGCGAGCAGTACTTC	CATRDSAREQYF
TRBV2	TRBJ2-3	TRBD2	NA	TGTGCCAGCACGTCCGTAGCGGGAGTAAGGGATACGCAGTATTTT	CASTSVAGVRDTQYF
TRBV9	TRBJ2-7	NA	NA	TGTGCCAGCAGCGTAGGTAACAGGGTGAGGGAGCAGTACTTC	CASSVGNRVREQYF
TRBV19	TRBJ1-6	TRBD1	NA	TGTGCCAGTAGCCGTGGGACAGGGCTGAATTCACCCCTCCACTTT	CASSRGTGLNSPLHF
TRBV7-9	TRBJ2-7	TRBD2	NA	TGTGCCAGCAGCTTAGTTGGGAGCGGGAGGGCCTGGGAGCAGTACTTC	CASSLVGSGRAWEQYF